The rows below give T cell receptor beta chains drawn from one sample of a study of post-analysis software for immune sequencing data. TCRdb reprocessed the PCR reads with MiXCR, giving one entry per CDR3 protein. The data show about 820,000 distinct CDR3 sequences, 53% seen once. Sequenced sample: blood. These receptors originate from a girl aged 10 to 17 with multiple sclerosis. The CDR3 runs from the conserved cysteine through the conserved F or W. D genes are given only for firm matches. Some rows mark clone size as missing; the rest say once, few, many or name a class of expanded clone.

TRBJ1-2 TRBD1 TRBV12-5 - CASGLPTGGDGYTF TGTGCTAGTGGTTTGCCCACAGGGGGCGATGGCTACACCTTC
TRBJ2-7 TRBD1 TRBV12-3/TRBV12-4 - CASSRTGLVHEQYF TGTGCCAGCAGTCGGACAGGGCTCGTCCACGAGCAGTACTTC
TRBJ1-5 - TRBV5-5 - CARPTCQGNNQPQHF TGTGCTCGACCGACCTGTCAGGGAAACAATCAGCCCCAGCATTTT
TRBJ1-5 TRBD1 TRBV29-1 - CSAATGIRQPQHF TGCAGCGCCGCGACAGGGATCCGTCAGCCCCAGCATTTT
TRBJ1-2 - TRBV20-1 once CSASYRGPNYGYTF TGCAGTGCTAGTTACCGGGGGCCTAACTATGGCTACACCTTC
TRBJ1-6 - TRBV6-5 few CASSPSSAPNSPPHF TGTGCCAGCAGTCCCAGCTCTGCGCCTAATTCACCCCCCCACTTT
TRBJ2-7 - TRBV5-4 few CASTPSGGSYEQYF TGTGCCAGCACTCCCTCGGGTGGCTCCTACGAGCAGTACTTC
TRBJ1-1 TRBD1 TRBV29-1 - CSVDSGTAEAFF TGCAGCGTTGACTCAGGGACAGCGGAAGCTTTCTTT
TRBJ2-5 TRBD2 TRBV27 once CASTGTSGRETQYF TGTGCCAGCACCGGGACTAGCGGGAGAGAGACCCAGTACTTC
TRBJ1-1 TRBD1 TRBV20-1 once CSATGQPLNTEAFF TGCAGTGCTACGGGACAGCCCCTGAACACTGAAGCTTTCTTT
TRBJ1-2 - TRBV19 - CASSHGTVNGYTF TGTGCCAGCTCTCACGGGACGGTGAATGGCTACACCTTC
TRBJ1-1 TRBD1 TRBV5-1 - CASSLEGQKNTEAFF TGCGCCAGCAGCTTGGAGGGACAGAAGAACACTGAAGCTTTCTTT
TRBJ2-1 TRBD2 TRBV10-2 - CASRGAGAGVNEQFF TGCGCCAGCAGAGGAGCGGGAGCTGGGGTAAATGAGCAGTTCTTC
TRBJ2-2 - TRBV24-1 - CATSDKGWETGELFF TGTGCCACCAGTGATAAAGGGTGGGAGACCGGGGAGCTGTTTTTT
TRBJ2-7 TRBD2 TRBV4-2 few CASSQDAGGIYEQYF TGTGCCAGCAGCCAAGACGCGGGGGGCATCTACGAGCAGTACTTC
TRBJ2-5 TRBD1 TRBV6-1 many CASSRRGGGTGEETQYF TGTGCCAGCAGTCGCCGCGGCGGTGGGACAGGGGAAGAGACCCAGTACTTC
TRBJ2-5 - TRBV6-1 few CASSEPLRVGETQYF TGTGCCAGCAGTGAACCCCTCAGGGTTGGAGAGACCCAGTACTTC
TRBJ1-1 - TRBV6-1 - CASGDGGLWTMRNTEAFF TGTGCCAGCGGGGATGGAGGGCTATGGACTATGCGGAACACTGAAGCTTTCTTT
TRBJ2-3 TRBD2 TRBV6-5 once CASTGLAGGTDTQYF TGTGCCAGCACCGGACTAGCGGGTGGCACAGATACGCAGTATTTT
TRBJ2-5 - TRBV29-1 - CSVGLANSYDQYF TGCAGCGTTGGGCTGGCTAACTCCTACGACCAGTACTTC
TRBJ2-1 TRBD2 TRBV20-1 - CSAPPAGGNNEQFF TGCAGTGCTCCGCCCGCGGGGGGTAACAATGAGCAGTTCTTC
TRBJ1-1 TRBD1 TRBV11-2 - CASSQTGANTEALF TGTGCCAGCAGCCAGACAGGGGCGAACACTGAAGCTTTGTTT